This T cell receptor (beta chain) is drawn from a study of cytomegalovirus exposure and HLA in healthy donors. In the PCR, 60 Vbeta and 13 Jbeta primers were used. Assay used: immunoSEQ multiplex PCR; TCRdb lists only in-frame clones, some missing. This listing includes 80,000 or so clones. Points on this clone: Its antigen is as yet unknown.

V lost 4 bases and J lost 1; bases outside the gene matches: 6. Germline loops: CDR1 SGDLS, CDR2 YYNGEE. The CDR3 totals 15 residues. General study results and limits: The authors listed approximately 160 TCR beta chains as cytomegalovirus-associated.

Sequencing was carried out using PBMCs. V usage is TRBV9 and J usage is TRBJ1-1; TRBD1 matches at 8 bases. The sequence came from a woman between 25 and 40 years old in good health and CMV-seronegative. CDR3 amino acids: CASSPSGTGNTEAFF. DNA of the CDR3: TGTGCCAGCAGCCCCTCCGGGACAGGGAACACTGAAGCTTTCTTT. Full variable domain (remainder filled in from reference TRBV9 and TRBJ1-1): DSGVTQTPKHLITATGQRVTLRCSPRSGDLSVYWYQQSLDQGLQFLIQYYNGEERAKGNILERFSAQQFPDLHSELNLSSLELGDSALYFCASSPSGTGNTEAFFGQGTRLTVV.